This entry lists 30 T cell receptor beta chains sequenced from one sample in a study of sequential checkpoint blockade in melanoma. The assay was immunoSEQ multiplex PCR, and TCRdb's table has in-frame clones only and misses some. The data contain about 13,000 clones, more than 70% of them seen just once; the ten biggest clones take up 40% to 60%. The sample's treatment: randomized to nivolumab then ipilimumab (arm A) or the reverse (arm B). The material sequenced was CD8+ T cells sorted from blood (inferred from file names), taken from a patient given nivolumab and ipilimumab in sequence. Receptor source: a human patient with melanoma. Some clones in this sample may be carry-over from other donors' samples.

The sample holds a few counts of this clone. The V call is TRBV4-2, the J call TRBJ2-7, with 10 bases aligning to TRBD2. The CDR3 spans 15 residues. V lost 1 base, J lost 5 bases, and 5 bases stayed unmatched. Germline V lookup: CDR1 LGHNA, CDR2 YNFKEQ. The CDR3 here is CASSQGGLARHEQYF. Here the CDR3 DNA reads TGTGCCAGCAGCCAAGGGGGACTAGCGAGGCACGAGCAGTACTTC.

This chain connects TRBV5-6 to TRBJ2-7, with D tentatively TRBD1 (5 bases). Trimming stripped 0 bases from V and 5 bases from J, with 15 bases between. From germline, CDR1 is SGHDT and CDR2 YYEEEE. The CDR3 runs to 15 residues. CDR3 in amino acids: CASSLGTNERHEQYF. CDR3 DNA sequence: TGTGCCAGCAGCTTGGGGACAAATGAAAGGCACGAGCAGTACTTC.

V gene TRBV27 combines with J gene TRBJ1-4, with 7 bases identical to TRBD1. J was trimmed by 7 bases and V by 5 bases; bases with no gene match: 4. The germline CDR1 and CDR2 sequences are MNHEY and SMNVEV (reference sequence). There are 13 residues in the CDR3. The CDR3 coding sequence is TGTGCCAGCAGTAGGGGGCGAAGTGAAAAACTGTTTTTT. It translates to CASSRGRSEKLFF.

This clone has a handful of counts. V is TRBV27 and J is TRBJ1-1, with 8 bases aligning to TRBD1. Per the germline V gene, CDR1 is MNHEY and CDR2 is SMNVEV (reference sequence). CDR3 size: 14 residues. V shed 8 bases, J shed 3 bases, and the junction held 8 bases outside the gene matches. In DNA form, the CDR3 reads TGTGCCAGCCTACCGACAGGGGTGTACACTGAAGCTTTCTTT. This encodes CASLPTGVYTEAFF.

This rearrangement joins TRBV6-5 to TRBJ2-7; weak D call: TRBD1 (6 bases). Germline V gene sequence: CDR1 MNHEY, CDR2 SVGAGI. CDR3 size: 14 residues. V dropped 6 bases and J dropped 4 bases, with 16 bases sitting between them. The CDR3 coding sequence is TGTGCCAGCAGCGCCCAGGGGAACGGGTACGAGCAGTACTTC. This encodes CASSAQGNGYEQYF.

The CDR3 spells CASSLYLAGDEQFF. Here the CDR3 DNA reads TGTGCCAGCAGCTTATACCTAGCGGGGGATGAGCAGTTCTTC. This chain uses TRBV7-2 with TRBJ2-1; 10 bases line up with TRBD2. J lost 8 bases, V lost 2 bases, and 3 bases had no gene match. The CDR3 has 14 amino acids. In germline, CDR1 is SGHTA, CDR2 FQGNSA.

The chain uses TRBV4-1 and TRBJ1-5; tentatively, D is TRBD1 (6 bases). The CDR3 loop spans 14 amino acids. Per the germline V gene, CDR1 is MGHRA and CDR2 is YSYEKL. V was cut by 4 bases and J by 4 bases, with 11 bases left in between. CDR3 protein: CASSLDSVNQPQHF. The CDR3 coding sequence is TGCGCCAGCAGCCTGGACAGCGTAAATCAGCCCCAGCATTTT.

This sequence joins TRBV7-3 and TRBJ2-2, with 14 bases aligning to TRBD2. With 5 bases clipped from V and 5 bases from J, the junction kept 4 bases outside the gene matches. CDR1 and CDR2 (germline): SGHTA, FQGTGA. The CDR3 sequence is 16 residues long. CDR3 in amino acids: CASSPGLAGGTGELFF. CDR3 sequence (DNA): TGTGCCAGCAGCCCAGGACTAGCGGGGGGTACCGGGGAGCTGTTTTTT.

The sample holds one count of this clone. The genes are TRBV15 and TRBJ1-1, with D maybe TRBD1 (6 bases). V lost 7 bases to trimming and J lost 0 bases, with 9 bases between them. This CDR3 is built from 13 residues. The germline V gene encodes CDR1 LNHNV and CDR2 YYDKDF (reference sequence). The CDR3 nucleotides read TGTGCCACCATGGACAGCTTGAACACTGAAGCTTTCTTT. This gives the protein CATMDSLNTEAFF.

A note on this clone: Relative to the germline gene, one junction end is altered; a read error may explain this. Other DNA sequences in this specimen translate into the identical CDR3. This chain connects TRBV7-9 to TRBJ1-1; no clear D gene. This CDR3 spans 12 amino acids. Per the germline V gene, CDR1 is SEHNR and CDR2 is FQNEAQ (reference sequence). The CDR3: CASSNYNTEAFF. CDR3 nucleotide sequence: TGCGCCAGCAGCAACTATAACACTGAAGCTTTCTTT.

The chain combines TRBV6-1 with TRBJ1-6, with a tentative D call TRBD1 (5 bases). V was trimmed by 0 bases and J by 3 bases, leaving 12 bases between them. The CDR3 is 17 amino acids. Looked up from germline, CDR1 is MNHNS and CDR2 is SASEGT. The CDR3 region has the DNA TGTGCCAGCAGTGAAGCGGCGGACAAGCTCTATAATTCACCCCTCCACTTT. Protein product: CASSEAADKLYNSPLHF.

V is TRBV7-3 and J is TRBJ2-5; D is undetermined. The CDR3 has 13 amino acids. Trimming stripped 1 base from V and 2 bases from J, with 5 bases between. Germline V CDR1 and CDR2: SGHTA, FQGTGA. The CDR3 DNA reads TGTGCCAGCAGCTTAAGCACTCAAGAGACCCAGTACTTC. It encodes CASSLSTQETQYF.

The chain employs TRBV6-5 and TRBJ1-2; no clear D gene. The length of the CDR3 is 14 residues. Germline CDR1 is MNHEY and CDR2 is SVGAGI. V dropped 8 bases and J dropped 0 bases, with 13 bases sitting between them. In DNA form, the CDR3 reads TGTGCCAGCGCCCCCGGGGAGGCTAACTATGGCTACACCTTC. As protein: CASAPGEANYGYTF.

The chain carries TRBV6-5 and TRBJ1-6; D possibly corresponds to TRBD1 (5 bases). The CDR3 is 14 residues long. Germline V gene sequence: CDR1 MNHEY, CDR2 SVGAGI. Deletions cut 6 bases from V and 9 bases from J, with 15 bases between. CDR3 sequence reads: CASREGPAFSPLHF. The CDR3 DNA reads as TGTGCCAGCAGGGAGGGACCGGCATTTTCACCCCTCCACTTT.

This chain uses TRBV28 with TRBJ2-5, with 8 positions matching TRBD1. CDR1 is MDHEN, CDR2 SYDVKM, per germline. V was clipped by 4 bases and J by 5 bases; unmatched bases: 15. The CDR3 spans 17 residues. CDR3 coding DNA: TGTGCCAGCAGTTCACCTTACAACGACAGGGGCTTGGAGACCCAGTACTTC. As protein: CASSSPYNDRGLETQYF.

The chain recombines TRBV13 with TRBJ2-2; D possibly corresponds to TRBD2 (6 bases). The CDR3 is 15 amino acids. CDR1 is PRHDT, CDR2 FYEKMQ, per germline (reference sequence). Between the trimmed V and J ends, which lost 6 bases and 0 bases, there was a span of 11 bases. The CDR3 DNA is TGTGCCAGCAGTTCGTGGGGGGCGAACACCGGGGAGCTGTTTTTT. Amino acids: CASSSWGANTGELFF.

The chain has TRBV28 and TRBJ1-2, with TRBD1 matching 10 bases. The CDR3 totals 14 residues. V lost 6 bases, J lost 8 bases, and 9 bases stayed unmatched. CDR1 MDHEN and CDR2 SYDVKM come from the germline V gene. The CDR3 spells CASRPQTGGLGYTF. DNA for the CDR3: TGTGCCAGCAGACCTCAGACAGGGGGCTTAGGCTACACCTTC.

This chain uses TRBV7-9 with TRBJ2-6; 8 bases agree with TRBD2. The ends lost 7 bases at V and 3 bases at J; junction bases unmatched: 5. The germline gives CDR1 SEHNR, CDR2 FQNEAQ (reference sequence). This CDR3 is built from 15 residues. This CDR3 is CASNRGGIGANVLTF. In nucleotides, the CDR3 is TGTGCCAGCAACCGGGGGGGGATTGGGGCCAACGTCCTGACTTTC.

The chain couples TRBV7-9 to TRBJ1-1; D is ambiguous. V was clipped by 10 bases and J by 1 base, with 13 bases between them. This CDR3 has 13 residues. CDR1 and CDR2 from the germline V gene are SEHNR and FQNEAQ (reference sequence). The CDR3 reads CAILLGRNTEAFF. In nucleotides, the CDR3 is TGTGCCATCCTCTTGGGCCGGAACACTGAAGCTTTCTTT.

The chain combines TRBV11-2 with TRBJ1-1; tentative D call: TRBD1 (5 bases). Deletions cut 5 bases from V and 4 bases from J, with 8 bases between. The CDR3 covers 12 residues. Germline values: CDR1 SGHAT, CDR2 FQNNGV. The CDR3 spells CASSPGGTEAFF. The CDR3 region has the DNA TGTGCCAGCAGCCCCGGGGGCACTGAAGCTTTCTTT.

This sequence joins TRBV27 and TRBJ2-7; D is perhaps TRBD1 (5 bases). V was clipped by 0 bases and J by 5 bases, with 14 bases between them. CDR1 is MNHEY, CDR2 SMNVEV, per germline (reference sequence). This CDR3 comprises 15 residues. CDR3 sequence: CASSLSRQGINEQYF. For the CDR3, the DNA is TGTGCCAGCAGTTTATCGCGGCAGGGTATAAACGAGCAGTACTTC.

This clone has more than one count but fewer than ten. CDR3 nucleotides: TGCGCCAGCAGCCAGAGAACTAGCGGGGGGGCCAATGAGCAGTTCTTC. Amino acids: CASSQRTSGGANEQFF. The chain carries TRBV4-1 and TRBJ2-1; TRBD2 agrees at 13 bases. This CDR3 has 16 amino acids. The trim removed 3 bases at V and 6 bases at J, leaving 5 bases unmatched. Germline V gene data show CDR1 as MGHRA and CDR2 as YSYEKL.

The chain couples TRBV9 to TRBJ1-2; 7 nucleotides agree with TRBD1. After removal of 4 bases from V and 8 bases from J, the junction contained 11 bases not matched to a gene. This CDR3 comprises 14 residues. Germline V gene sequence: CDR1 SGDLS, CDR2 YYNGEE. As DNA, the CDR3 is TGTGCCAGCAGCAATAGCACAGGGGTATACGGCTACACCTTC. This gives the protein CASSNSTGVYGYTF.

J is TRBJ2-5 and V is TRBV5-1, with D possibly TRBD2 on 7 matching bases. The length of the CDR3 is 14 residues. CDR1 is SGHRS, CDR2 YFSETQ, per germline. The V end was cut by 3 bases, the J end by 5 bases, with 14 bases between. CDR3 sequence (DNA): TGCGCCAGCAGCTCAACAGGGAGGGGGGAGACCCAGTACTTC. It specifies CASSSTGRGETQYF.

The table lists this clone with a few counts. A far bigger clonotype differs at one base, so this is likely a read error. V is TRBV27 and J is TRBJ2-1; D might be TRBD2 (6 bases). Germline V gene lookup returns CDR1 MNHEY and CDR2 SMNVEV (reference sequence). The CDR3 sequence is 12 residues long. Trimming took off 6 bases at V and 8 bases at J, with 11 bases between the two ends. CDR3 DNA: TGTGCCAGCAGGGCGGGAAAGGATGAGCAGTTCTTC. It is translated as CASRAGKDEQFF.

This chain connects TRBV11-2 to TRBJ2-5; weak D call: TRBD2 (5 bases). Trimming removed 3 bases from V and 3 bases from J, with 8 bases in between. The length of the CDR3 is 13 residues. Germline V gene lookup returns CDR1 SGHAT and CDR2 FQNNGV. CDR3 in amino acids: CASSFEGKETQYF. For the CDR3, the DNA is TGTGCCAGCAGCTTTGAGGGAAAAGAGACCCAGTACTTC. Full variable domain (outside the CDR3, taken from reference TRBV11-2 and TRBJ2-5): EAGVAQSPRYKIIEKRQSVAFWCNPISGHATLYWYQQILGQGPKLLIQFQNNGVVDDSQLPKDRFSAERLKGVDSTLKIQPAKLEDSAVYLCASSFEGKETQYFGPGTRLLVL.

This rearrangement joins TRBV6-1 to TRBJ2-7; 8 bases match TRBD1. Germline CDR1 and CDR2: MNHNS and SASEGT. Trimming cost V 10 bases and J 2 bases; bases outside gene matches: 7. This CDR3 is built from 13 residues. CDR3 loop: CATRDRQTYEQYF. As DNA, the CDR3 is TGTGCCACCAGGGACAGGCAAACCTACGAGCAGTACTTC.

This chain joins TRBV6-1 and TRBJ2-7, with 11 bases aligning to TRBD1. V gave up 5 bases and J gave up 5 bases; unmatched junction bases: 8. Germline CDR1 and CDR2: MNHNS and SASEGT. The CDR3 extends over 15 amino acids. In DNA, the CDR3 is TGTGCCAGCAGTCTTAGGACAGGGGGCATCCACGAGCAGTACTTC. Its protein is CASSLRTGGIHEQYF.

V gene TRBV6-6 combines with J gene TRBJ1-4, with a possible D match to TRBD1 (5 bases). From germline, CDR1 is MNHNY and CDR2 SVGAGI (reference sequence). Trimming took 7 bases from V and 8 from J, leaving 11 bases between them. This CDR3 has 12 residues. The chain's CDR3 is CASTEGAEKLFF. CDR3 bases: TGTGCCAGCACCGAAGGGGCCGAAAAACTGTTTTTT.

CDR3 in DNA: TGTGCCAGCAGCACCCGACAGGGTAGGGACCAAGAGACCCAGTACTTC. This encodes CASSTRQGRDQETQYF. V gene TRBV11-3 combines with J gene TRBJ2-5, with TRBD1 matching over 7 bases. J was trimmed by 0 bases and V by 5 bases; bases with no gene match: 9. Germline CDR1 reads SGHNT; CDR2 reads YENEEA. This CDR3 has 16 residues.